A single sample is the source of the 29 T cell receptor beta chains below, sequenced in a study of regulatory T cells in long-lasting Graves disease. Arm-PCR of CDR3 regions and iRepertoire HTBI primers were the basis on which TCR beta libraries were built. TCRdb reprocessed the multiplex PCR reads with MiXCR, giving one entry per CDR3 protein. Found here are about 470,000 distinct CDR3 sequences, around 14% of them singletons; the top ten hold over 15%. Noted time point: newly diagnosed GD, antithyroid drugs for less than 3 months. PBMC-derived RNA was used for the TCR library. These data were also reused for a study on T cells in Graves' hyperthyroidism and ophthalmopathy.

Sequences were derived from peripheral blood mononuclear cells (PBMCs), sampled at new diagnosis, from a patient treated with antithyroid drugs. These receptors came from a woman aged 25 to 45 with Graves disease.

At least ten counts were recorded for this clonotype. The J gene is TRBJ2-5, the V gene TRBV7-3; weak D call: TRBD1 (7 bases). Germline loops: CDR1 SGHTA, CDR2 FQGTGA. Trimming cost V 5 bases and J 2 bases, with 15 bases left between them. The CDR3 sequence is 15 residues long. The CDR3 sequence is CASSPGGGSQETQYF. CDR3 nucleotides: TGTGCCAGCAGCCCAGGGGGAGGCTCGCAAGAGACCCAGTACTTC.

The chain combines TRBV7-9 with TRBJ2-1; D unresolved. In germline, CDR1 is SEHNR, CDR2 FQNEAQ (reference sequence). Trimming removed 5 bases at V and 0 bases at J, with 14 bases between. The CDR3 is 16 amino acids. The CDR3 reads CASSLTTASSYNEQFF. In nucleotides, the CDR3 is TGTGCCAGCAGCCTAACGACGGCGTCCTCCTACAATGAGCAGTTCTTC.

This clonotype was seen repeatedly, ten times or more. V gene TRBV7-2 combines with J gene TRBJ2-1, with 13 bases fitting TRBD2. V lost 10 bases and J lost 10; bases outside the gene matches: 10. The germline CDR1 and CDR2 sequences are SGHTA and FQGNSA. This CDR3 spans 14 amino acids. CDR3 sequence reads: CATQLAGGPSEQFF. CDR3 DNA: TGTGCCACGCAACTAGCGGGAGGGCCGAGCGAGCAGTTCTTC.

In this sample, this clonotype turned up many times. One end of the junction fails to match germline, which may point to a read error. The V gene is TRBV7-2, the J gene TRBJ2-1; D uncertain. The CDR3 sequence is 13 residues long. The germline CDR1 and CDR2 sequences are SGHTA and FQGNSA. The CDR3 is CASSLVGYNEQFF. The CDR3 DNA sequence: TGTGCCAGCAGTTTAGTGGGGTACAATGAGCAGTTCTTC.

In its sample, this clonotype was seen many times. The chain is built from TRBV20-1 and TRBJ2-3, with 7 bases lining up with TRBD2. Germline values: CDR1 DFQATT, CDR2 SNEGSKA (reference sequence). CDR3 length: 19 amino acids. Trimming at V came to 1 base and at J to 2 bases, leaving 18 bases not matched to a gene. The CDR3 DNA reads as TGCAGTGCTAGAGGTGGTGGCGGGAGATTTGGAGTCTCCACAGATACGCAGTATTTT. Protein product: CSARGGGGRFGVSTDTQYF.

Points on this clonotype: A much bigger clone sits one base away, suggesting this may be a read error. This rearrangement joins TRBV30 to TRBJ2-5; D could derive from TRBD1 or TRBD2 (7 bases each). Trimming cost V 4 bases and J 4 bases, with 22 bases left between them. The CDR3 spans 16 residues. Per germline, CDR1 GTSNPN and CDR2 SVGIG (reference sequence). The CDR3 loop is CAWNGLLPGGGETQYF. The DNA for the CDR3 is TGTGCCTGGAACGGACTACTCCCAGGGGGGGGAGAGACCCAGTACTTC.

V is TRBV10-2 and J is TRBJ1-5; D ambiguous. Germline assignment: CDR1 WSHSY and CDR2 SAAADI. V was cut by 3 bases and J by 5 bases, with 8 bases left in between. The CDR3 length is 13 residues. The CDR3 bases are TGCGCCAGCAGTGACTCTTTTGATCAGCCCCAGCATTTT. It specifies CASSDSFDQPQHF.

This clonotype was seen many times. At one end the junction does not follow the germline gene, possibly because of a read error. The CDR3 DNA reads TGTGCCACCAGCAGTGATGGGAGTCAGCCCCAACATTTT. It specifies CATSSDGSQPQHF. V is TRBV15 and J is TRBJ1-5, with D uncertain. Germline loops: CDR1 LNHNV, CDR2 YYDKDF (reference sequence). The CDR3 has 13 amino acids.

The CDR3 DNA follows: TGTGCCAGCAGCGGCGGACTAGCGGGTACCAACTCCTACAATGAGCAGTTCTTC. It yields the protein CASSGGLAGTNSYNEQFF. The V gene is TRBV9, the J gene TRBJ2-1; 11 nucleotides line up with TRBD2. The trim removed 3 bases at V and 0 bases at J, leaving 8 bases unmatched. CDR1 and CDR2 from the germline V gene are SGDLS and YYNGEE. This CDR3 comprises 18 residues. The full variable domain, rest sourced from reference TRBV9 and TRBJ2-1, is DSGVTQTPKHLITATGQRVTLRCSPRSGDLSVYWYQQSLDQGLQFLIQYYNGEERAKGNILERFSAQQFPDLHSELNLSSLELGDSALYFCASSGGLAGTNSYNEQFFGPGTRLTVL.

This clonotype occurred many times. This chain links TRBV11-3 with TRBJ1-1; D might be TRBD1 (6 bases). Trimming took off 2 bases at V and 5 bases at J, with 12 bases between the two ends. CDR3 length equals 14 residues. Germline-derived CDR1 and CDR2 are SGHNT and YENEEA. CDR3 sequence (DNA): TGTGCCAGCAGCTTACGAGGGGGGAGTACTGAAGCTTTCTTT. Its protein is CASSLRGGSTEAFF.

This clonotype was seen at least ten times. The chain links TRBV30 to TRBJ2-7; D gene uncertain. The V and J ends lost 2 bases and 2 bases respectively, with 13 bases between them. Germline V gene data show CDR1 as GTSNPN and CDR2 as SVGIG (reference sequence). This CDR3 is built from 14 residues. This CDR3 is CAWSKGFGTYEQYF. The CDR3 DNA is TGTGCCTGGAGTAAAGGGTTTGGGACCTACGAGCAGTACTTC.

This clonotype was observed at least ten times. The chain links TRBV7-9 to TRBJ2-1, with D tentatively TRBD2 (5 bases). V was cut by 1 base and J by 5 bases, with 15 bases left in between. The germline V gene encodes CDR1 SEHNR and CDR2 FQNEAQ (reference sequence). This CDR3 spans 16 amino acids. CDR3: CASSLGTGLADNEQFF. CDR3 coding DNA: TGTGCCAGCAGCTTAGGCACGGGTCTAGCCGACAATGAGCAGTTCTTC.

Details on this clonotype: A much more abundant neighbour one base away suggests this may be a read error. The rearrangement joins TRBV3-1 to TRBJ1-1, with D possibly matching TRBD1 (5 bases). CDR3 length equals 14 residues. Germline loops: CDR1 LGHDT, CDR2 YNNKEL (reference sequence). CDR3 coding DNA: TGTGCCAGCTCACCTCGACAGCTGAAGACTGAAGCTTTCTTT. Translated, it gives CASSPRQLKTEAFF. Looking up the rest from reference TRBV3-1 and TRBJ1-1 gives the full variable domain: DTAVSQTPKYLVTQMGNDKSIKCEQNLGHDTMYWYKQDSKKFLKIMFSYNNKELIINETVPNRFSPKSPDKAHLNLHINSLELGDSAVYFCASSPRQLKTEAFFGQGTRLTVV.

The V and J genes are TRBV11-2 and TRBJ2-1; no definite D call. Trimming cost V 7 bases and J 4 bases, with 14 bases left between them. The CDR3 loop spans 14 amino acids. Germline lookup yields CDR1 SGHAT and CDR2 FQNNGV. Here the CDR3 DNA reads TGTGCCAGCACCTCTTTAGGCCCGTACAATGAGCAGTTCTTC. This sequence encodes CASTSLGPYNEQFF.

This clonotype was recorded many times. CDR3 nucleotides: TGTGCCACCAGTGACCCCCGACAGGGGTCCGAGCAGTACTTC. Translating it yields CATSDPRQGSEQYF. V and J are TRBV24-1 and TRBJ2-7; 8 nucleotides align to TRBD1. Unmatched junction bases numbered 7, after V lost 4 bases and J lost 6 bases. Germline V gene data show CDR1 as KGHDR and CDR2 as SFDVKD. The CDR3 is 14 residues long.

Many counts were recorded for this clonotype. The V gene is TRBV2, the J gene TRBJ2-1; D is uncertain. Trimming shortened V by 6 bases and J by 1 base, and 13 bases separated the two germline ends. CDR3 length equals 15 residues. Germline V gene lookup returns CDR1 SNHLY and CDR2 FYNNEI. The CDR3, as DNA: TGTGCCAGCAGGAAGGGTACCACTTCCTACAATGAGCAGTTCTTC. This encodes CASRKGTTSYNEQFF.

In its sample, this clonotype was seen many times. V is TRBV27 and J is TRBJ2-3; TRBD2 matches 12 bases. Trimming removed 6 bases from V and 4 bases from J; junction bases left unmatched: 5. The CDR3 has 15 residues. CDR1 and CDR2 (germline): MNHEY, SMNVEV (reference sequence). CDR3 loop: CASRAGLAGSDTQYF. CDR3 nucleotides: TGTGCCAGCAGAGCTGGACTAGCGGGATCAGATACGCAGTATTTT.

This clonotype was counted at least ten times. This chain joins TRBV11-2 and TRBJ2-7, with 8 bases aligning to TRBD1. This CDR3 region has 14 residues. V shed 3 bases, J shed 6 bases, and the junction held 7 bases outside the gene matches. CDR1 and CDR2 (germline): SGHAT, FQNNGV. The CDR3 spells CASSFPGGPPEQYF. DNA for the CDR3: TGTGCCAGCAGCTTTCCAGGGGGCCCTCCCGAGCAGTACTTC.

This clonotype showed up many times. This sequence joins TRBV7-2 and TRBJ2-2, with D possibly matching TRBD1 (6 bases). The CDR3 consists of 14 residues. Germline V gives CDR1 SGHTA, CDR2 FQGNSA. Trimming took off 4 bases at V and 6 bases at J, with 12 bases between the two ends. In DNA, the CDR3 is TGTGCCAGCAGCTGGCAGGGGTTGGCCGGGGAGCTGTTTTTT. It encodes CASSWQGLAGELFF.

This clonotype was seen ten or more times. V is TRBV7-6 and J is TRBJ2-7, with D perhaps given as TRBD1 or TRBD2 (7 bases each). Germline V gives CDR1 SGHVS, CDR2 FNYEAQ. The CDR3 loop spans 15 amino acids. V was cut by 3 bases and J by 5 bases, with 17 bases left in between. This CDR3 reads CASSFWGGGDHEQYF. CDR3 DNA sequence: TGTGCCAGCAGCTTCTGGGGAGGGGGCGACCACGAGCAGTACTTC. The whole variable domain, filled in from reference TRBV7-6 and TRBJ2-7, reads GAGVSQSPRYKVTKRGQDVALRCDPISGHVSLYWYRQALGQGPEFLTYFNYEAQQDKSGLPNDRFSAERPEGSISTLTIQRTEQRDSAMYRCASSFWGGGDHEQYFGPGTRLTVT.

This clonotype has a count of ten or more. The chain couples TRBV5-1 to TRBJ2-7, with no clear D. The ends were cut back, 0 bases at V and 3 bases at J, with 7 bases in the middle. Germline V gene data show CDR1 as SGHRS and CDR2 as YFSETQ. CDR3 length: 13 amino acids. This CDR3 is CASSLAGFYEQYF. CDR3 bases: TGCGCCAGCAGCTTGGCTGGTTTCTACGAGCAGTACTTC.

This clonotype was counted many times. V is TRBV2 and J is TRBJ2-7, with no clear D. Germline V lookup: CDR1 SNHLY, CDR2 FYNNEI. The CDR3 is made up of 11 amino acids. Trimming shortened V by 6 bases and J by 3 bases, and 6 bases separated the two germline ends. The CDR3 DNA reads TGTGCCAGCAGCGAGAACTACGAGCAGTACTTC. Protein product: CASSENYEQYF.

V is TRBV10-1 and J is TRBJ2-2; the match to TRBD2 covers 8 bases. The germline gives CDR1 WNHNN, CDR2 SYGVQD (reference sequence). Trimming at V came to 10 bases and at J to 6 bases, leaving 4 bases not matched to a gene. The CDR3 runs 12 residues. CDR3: CATTGGSGELFF. In nucleotides, the CDR3 is TGCGCCACTACGGGGGGGTCCGGGGAGCTGTTTTTT.

This clonotype was detected ten times or more. This chain joins TRBV30 and TRBJ2-2; 7 nucleotides align to TRBD2. The trim removed 0 bases at V and 2 bases at J, leaving 6 bases unmatched. The CDR3 runs to 16 residues. Per the germline V gene, CDR1 is GTSNPN and CDR2 is SVGIG (reference sequence). The CDR3, as DNA: TGTGCCTGGAGTGTGTCCGGGAGGCCTAACACCGGGGAGCTGTTTTTT. Amino acids: CAWSVSGRPNTGELFF.

This clonotype was seen more than once but under ten times. V is TRBV6-5 and J is TRBJ2-7, with D perhaps TRBD2 (5 bases). This CDR3 contains 13 residues. Germline V gives CDR1 MNHEY, CDR2 SVGAGI. With 3 bases removed from V and 4 bases from J, the gap between germline ends came to 10 bases. Here the CDR3 DNA reads TGTGCCAGCAGTTATCTCGGCGGGTACGAGCAGTACTTC. Amino acids: CASSYLGGYEQYF.

This clonotype was detected ten times or more. V is TRBV2 and J is TRBJ1-1; D perhaps matches TRBD1 (6 bases). The CDR3 is 10 residues long. The germline V gene has CDR1 SNHLY and CDR2 FYNNEI. For the CDR3, the DNA is TGTGTCAGGTGGGCGGGGGCAGCTTTCTTT. Protein product: CVRWAGAAFF.

This clonotype was seen ten or more times. The rearrangement uses TRBV11-2 and TRBJ2-5, with D possibly matching TRBD2 (6 bases). The CDR3 is made up of 17 amino acids. V lost 5 bases to trimming and J lost 5 bases, with 24 bases between them. Per the germline V gene, CDR1 is SGHAT and CDR2 is FQNNGV. The CDR3 nucleotides are TGTGCCAGCAGCCCCGTTCATAGCGGACCTAATGGGGAGACCCAGTACTTC. It codes for CASSPVHSGPNGETQYF.

V gene TRBV10-2 combines with J gene TRBJ2-7, with D maybe TRBD2 (5 bases). CDR3 length equals 13 residues. Trimming removed 3 bases at V and 4 bases at J, with 10 bases between. Germline CDR1 is WSHSY and CDR2 is SAAADI. CDR3 DNA sequence: TGCGCCAGCAGTGATGGGAGCGGTTACGAGCAGTACTTC. Amino acids: CASSDGSGYEQYF.

This clonotype turned up a few times. Germline and junction disagree at one end, which may indicate a read error. The chain is built from TRBV7-7 and TRBJ2-3, with TRBD2 matching over 11 bases. This CDR3 spans 16 amino acids. CDR1 and CDR2 from the germline V gene are SSHAT and FNYEAQ (reference sequence). The CDR3 region has the DNA TGTGCTAGCAGCCCCCTCTCTAGCGGGAGGTCAGATACGCAGTATTTT. Protein: CASSPLSSGRSDTQYF.